Following are 13 T cell receptor beta chains from one sample sequenced in a study of blood T cell repertoires in COVID-19. Libraries were prepared by immunoSEQ multiplex PCR; TCRdb keeps only in-frame clonotypes and omits some of them. The table has tens of thousands of clones, more than 65% seen once; the top ten hold about 5%. The sample consisted of peripheral blood. The receptors stem from a woman aged 55-69 years with acute or convalescent COVID-19.

The chain links TRBV7-8 to TRBJ1-3; 7 nucleotides align to TRBD1. Losses at the gene ends were 0 bases for V and 4 bases for J; bases not matched to a gene: 6. This CDR3 is built from 16 residues. The germline gives CDR1 SGHVS, CDR2 FQNEAQ. CDR3 sequence: CASSLAWTGLGNTIYF. In DNA form, the CDR3 reads TGTGCCAGCAGCTTAGCCTGGACAGGACTAGGAAACACCATATATTTT.

This rearrangement joins TRBV3-1 (or the pseudogene TRBV3-2) to TRBJ1-3, with a tentative D call TRBD1 (5 bases). Germline CDR1 and CDR2: LGHDT and YNNKEL (reference sequence). V lost 4 bases and J 5 bases, leaving 24 bases between the germline ends. The length of the CDR3 is 18 residues. The DNA for the CDR3 is TGTGCCAGCAGCCTCTTCTCCTTGGGAGGGGCGGGCAGAAACACCATATATTTT. Translating it yields CASSLFSLGGAGRNTIYF.

This chain links TRBV19 with TRBJ2-1, with D possibly matching TRBD1 (6 bases). The length of the CDR3 is 15 residues. Germline assignment: CDR1 LNHDA and CDR2 SQIVND (reference sequence). Trimming took off 5 bases at V and 0 bases at J, with 11 bases between the two ends. The CDR3, as DNA: TGTGCCAGTAGTCGGACAGATAGCTCCTACAATGAGCAGTTCTTC. It encodes CASSRTDSSYNEQFF.

This clone has a single count. The chain uses TRBV6-2 or TRBV6-3 and TRBJ1-5, with D possibly being TRBD1 (6 bases). The germline gives CDR1 MNHEY, CDR2 SVGEGT. V lost 5 bases, J lost 7 bases, and 15 bases lay in between. CDR3 length equals 14 residues. The CDR3 nucleotides are TGTGCCAGCAGTACCTCACAGGGAGTACAGCCCCAGCATTTT. Translation: CASSTSQGVQPQHF.

Remarks on this clone: Germline and junction disagree at one end, which may indicate a read error. This sequence joins TRBV5-1 and TRBJ2-7; 9 bases are a match to TRBD2. Per germline, CDR1 SGHRS and CDR2 YFSETQ. There are 13 residues in the CDR3. CDR3 DNA sequence: TGCGCCAGCAGCCCCGGGGCTAGCGGGACGGTGAACTTC. Amino acids: CASSPGASGTVNF.

This chain uses TRBV3-1 (or the pseudogene TRBV3-2) with TRBJ2-3; 9 nucleotides match TRBD2. Trimming at V came to 2 bases and at J to 0 bases, leaving 6 bases not matched to a gene. The V gene's germline CDR1 is LGHDT and CDR2 YNNKEL (reference sequence). The CDR3 spans 17 residues. The CDR3 loop is CASSQRTSETSTDTQYF. In DNA, the CDR3 is TGTGCCAGCAGCCAACGGACTAGCGAAACTAGCACAGATACGCAGTATTTT.

This chain uses TRBV6-5 with TRBJ1-2; D is undetermined. The CDR3 sequence is 12 residues long. V was shortened by 6 bases and J by 6 bases, with 11 bases between the two germline ends. Germline assignment: CDR1 MNHEY and CDR2 SVGAGI. CDR3: CASSPRENGYTF. The DNA of the CDR3 is TGTGCCAGCAGCCCAAGGGAGAATGGCTACACCTTC.

The chain combines TRBV19 with TRBJ1-1, with TRBD1 matching 8 bases. The CDR3 is made up of 16 amino acids. Looked up from germline, CDR1 is LNHDA and CDR2 is SQIVND (reference sequence). Trimming removed 3 bases from V and 1 base from J; junction bases left unmatched: 7. The CDR3 is CASSIGQGRWNTEAFF. The DNA of the CDR3 is TGTGCCAGTAGTATCGGACAGGGACGATGGAACACTGAAGCTTTCTTT.

This clone was detected only a few times. The V call is TRBV5-4, the J call TRBJ1-4, with D possibly being TRBD1 (6 bases). The CDR3 length is 14 residues. The germline gives CDR1 SGHNT, CDR2 YYREEE (reference sequence). V was pared by 2 bases and J by 7 bases, with 12 bases between. The CDR3 sequence is CASSFGGAGEKLFF. CDR3 nucleotides: TGTGCCAGCAGCTTCGGGGGGGCCGGTGAAAAACTGTTTTTT.

The chain is built from TRBV5-1 and TRBJ2-1; D is unclear. The ends were cut back, 4 bases at V and 8 bases at J, with 16 bases in the middle. The CDR3 has 14 residues. The germline CDR1 and CDR2 sequences are SGHRS and YFSETQ. Written as DNA, the CDR3 is TGCGCCAGCAGCCCCCGGGTTCAAAACCATGAGCAGTTCTTC. Amino acids: CASSPRVQNHEQFF.

The V and J genes are TRBV29-1 and TRBJ2-5, with 12 bases aligning to TRBD1. Germline V gene sequence: CDR1 SQVTM, CDR2 ANQGSEA. The CDR3 consists of 16 residues. Trimming at V came to 6 bases and at J to 7 bases, leaving 15 bases not matched to a gene. CDR3 DNA sequence: TGCAGCGTCTACTCCGGGACAGGGGGCTCCCCGGGGACCCAGTACTTC. It codes for CSVYSGTGGSPGTQYF.

The rearrangement uses TRBV6-5 and TRBJ1-4, with 7 positions matching TRBD1. This CDR3 has 15 residues. Germline V CDR1 and CDR2: MNHEY, SVGAGI. Trimming at V came to 8 bases and at J to 0 bases, leaving 6 bases not matched to a gene. CDR3 amino acids: CASLRQGATNEKLFF. CDR3 DNA: TGTGCCAGCTTAAGACAGGGCGCAACTAATGAAAAACTGTTTTTT.

The genes are TRBV6-5 and TRBJ2-2; the D gene is possibly TRBD2 (6 bases). The V gene's germline CDR1 is MNHEY and CDR2 SVGAGI. CDR3 size: 14 residues. The V and J ends lost 5 bases and 2 bases respectively, with 9 bases between them. The CDR3 loop reads CASSRDFNTGELFF. CDR3 sequence (DNA): TGTGCCAGCAGTAGGGACTTCAACACCGGGGAGCTGTTTTTT.